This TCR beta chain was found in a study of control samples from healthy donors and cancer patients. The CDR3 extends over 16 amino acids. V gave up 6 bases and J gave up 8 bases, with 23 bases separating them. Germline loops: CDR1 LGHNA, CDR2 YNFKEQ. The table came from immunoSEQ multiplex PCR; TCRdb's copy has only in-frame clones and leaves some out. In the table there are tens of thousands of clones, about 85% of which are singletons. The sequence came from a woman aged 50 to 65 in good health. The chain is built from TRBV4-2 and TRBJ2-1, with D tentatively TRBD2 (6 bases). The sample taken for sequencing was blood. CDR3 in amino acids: CASRNIEALARHEQFF. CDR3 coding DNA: TGTGCCAGCAGAAACATTGAGGCACTAGCACGGCATGAGCAGTTCTTC.